This T cell receptor (beta chain) is drawn from a study of identifying expanded T cells in peripheral blood. Study-wide results and limits: Over about two and four weeks, about 17 and 20 clones changed, versus 1.2 between replicates. Two-week clone count variance significantly increased as total template count grew.

Healthy donors had no documented immune events, such as infections, while sampled. This CDR3 is built from 16 residues. Germline assignment: CDR1 MDHEN and CDR2 SYDVKM. Trimming left V 5 bases short and J 0 bases short, with 13 bases between. Repertoires were generated with immunoSEQ multiplex PCR, while TCRdb's copy carries only in-frame clones and drops some. In the table there are approximately 85,000 clones, roughly four fifths of which are singletons. In the case of this clone: Its cognate antigen is unknown. Other DNA sequences within the sample encode an identical CDR3.

This clonotype was sampled from a person aged 18-70 years in good health. Material: blood. The chain carries TRBV28 and TRBJ1-4; tentatively, D is TRBD1 (5 bases). CDR3 DNA sequence: TGTGCCAGCAGTCCGGCAGGGCATGCAACTAATGAAAAACTGTTTTTT. This codes for CASSPAGHATNEKLFF.